This T cell receptor beta chain was identified in a study of cytomegalovirus exposure and HLA in healthy donors. This PCR relied on a set of 60 Vbeta primers and 13 Jbeta primers. The authors' processing: Later reanalysis found about 78 million unique TCR beta chains, around 11 million of them shared. Sequencing was performed with immunoSEQ multiplex PCR; in TCRdb, only in-frame clones are kept and a portion is missing. Clone size and the V and J calls come from that table; the DNA yielded D and trimming. The data include some 67,000 clones; the top ten clones carry approximately 1.8%. Trimming pared 4 bases from V and 13 bases from J, leaving 20 bases between. Germline assignment: CDR1 SGHAT and CDR2 FQNNGV. This CDR3 contains 13 residues. Note on this clone: The antigen remains unidentified.

Notes on the study in general: The study reported that TCR beta sequences accurately predicted HLA-A and HLA-B alleles in most subjects. Segments of the TCR beta V type were, in most cases, productive about 87% or about 30% of the time in an earlier analysis.

V is TRBV11-2 and J is TRBJ2-7, with D perhaps matching TRBD1 (7 bases). The clonotype comes from a woman younger than 45 in good health and CMV-seronegative. The sequencing sample was made of PBMCs. CDR3 nucleotide sequence: TGTGCCAGCAGCTCAGGGGGGTGGGCAGGGGGTTACTTC. Translated, it gives CASSSGGWAGGYF. Complete variable domain (other parts from reference TRBV11-2 and TRBJ2-7): EAGVAQSPRYKIIEKRQSVAFWCNPISGHATLYWYQQILGQGPKLLIQFQNNGVVDDSQLPKDRFSAERLKGVDSTLKIQPAKLEDSAVYLCASSSGGWAGGYFGPGTRLTVT.